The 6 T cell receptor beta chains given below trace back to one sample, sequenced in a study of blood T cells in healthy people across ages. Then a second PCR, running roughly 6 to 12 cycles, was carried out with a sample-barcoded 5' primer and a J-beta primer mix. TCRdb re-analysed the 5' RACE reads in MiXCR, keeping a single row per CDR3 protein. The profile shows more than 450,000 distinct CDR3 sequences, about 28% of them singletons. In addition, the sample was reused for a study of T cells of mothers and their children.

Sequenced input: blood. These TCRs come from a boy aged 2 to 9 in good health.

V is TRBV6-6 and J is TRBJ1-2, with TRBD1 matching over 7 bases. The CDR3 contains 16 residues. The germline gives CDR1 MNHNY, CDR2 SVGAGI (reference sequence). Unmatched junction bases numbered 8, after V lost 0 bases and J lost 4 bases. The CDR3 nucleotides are TGTGCCAGCAGTTACTCCTTTCAGGGGGAGCGCTATGGCTACACCTTC. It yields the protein CASSYSFQGERYGYTF.

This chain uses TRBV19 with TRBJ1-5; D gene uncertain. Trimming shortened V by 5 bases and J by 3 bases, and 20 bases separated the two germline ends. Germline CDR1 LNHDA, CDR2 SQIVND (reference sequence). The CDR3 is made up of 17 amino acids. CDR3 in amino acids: CASSSRRVTQPNQPQHF. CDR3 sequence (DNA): TGTGCCAGTAGTTCGCGACGGGTCACTCAACCCAATCAGCCCCAGCATTTT.

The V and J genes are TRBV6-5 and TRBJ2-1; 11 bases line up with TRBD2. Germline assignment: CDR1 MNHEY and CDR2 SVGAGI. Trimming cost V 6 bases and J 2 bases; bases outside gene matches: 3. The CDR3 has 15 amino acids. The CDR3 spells CASRWTSGPYNEQFF. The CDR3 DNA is TGTGCCAGCAGGTGGACTAGCGGGCCCTACAATGAGCAGTTCTTC.

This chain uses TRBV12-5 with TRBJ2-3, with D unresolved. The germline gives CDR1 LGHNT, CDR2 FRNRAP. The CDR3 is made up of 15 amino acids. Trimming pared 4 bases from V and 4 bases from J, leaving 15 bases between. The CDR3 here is CASGSLVGFPDTQYF. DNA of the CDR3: TGTGCTAGTGGTTCCTTAGTTGGATTCCCAGATACGCAGTATTTT.

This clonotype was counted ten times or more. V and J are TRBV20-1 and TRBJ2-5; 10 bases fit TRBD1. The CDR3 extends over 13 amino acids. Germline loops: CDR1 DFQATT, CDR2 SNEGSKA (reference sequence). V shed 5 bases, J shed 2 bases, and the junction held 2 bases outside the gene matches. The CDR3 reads CSALDRGQETQYF. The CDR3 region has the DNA TGCAGTGCTCTGGACAGGGGGCAAGAGACCCAGTACTTC.

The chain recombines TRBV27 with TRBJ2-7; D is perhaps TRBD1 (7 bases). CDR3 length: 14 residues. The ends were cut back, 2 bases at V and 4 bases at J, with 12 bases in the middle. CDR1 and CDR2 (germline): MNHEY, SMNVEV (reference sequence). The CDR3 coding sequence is TGTGCCAGCAGTTTACAGGGGGGTGGATACGAGCAGTACTTC. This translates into CASSLQGGGYEQYF.